This T cell receptor (beta chain) was captured in a study of blood T cell repertoires in COVID-19. Source study methods: It was from reference gene primer amplification that nucleated cell counts were estimated. Measured with immunoSEQ multiplex PCR; TCRdb has only the in-frame clones, and not every one. V, J and clone size are taken as reported in that table, and D and trimming were inferred from the DNA itself. Found here are about 240,000 clones, roughly 91% of them singletons; the top ten hold 8.8%. V was cut by 6 bases and J by 7 bases, with 13 bases left in between. This CDR3 region has 13 residues. From germline, CDR1 is PRHDT and CDR2 FYEKMQ (reference sequence). Ages ranged from about 18 to 89 years, with residence in about 23 US areas. Recovery meant two consecutive negative NP/OP PCR tests, professional clearance, or resolved symptoms.

This clonotype was sampled from a man aged 40-49 years who had recovered from COVID-19. V usage is TRBV13 and J usage is TRBJ2-1; perhaps TRBD2 as D (5 bases). The sequencing sample was made of PBMCs or T cells enriched from blood (not recorded which). The CDR3 spells CASSVGSMNEQFF. The CDR3 nucleotides read TGTGCCAGCAGTGTGGGGAGTATGAATGAGCAGTTCTTC.